Following are 27 T cell receptor beta chains from one sample sequenced in a study of shared clonotypes between healthy human individuals. The protocol was immunoSEQ multiplex PCR, while the TCRdb copy is restricted to in-frame clones and leaves out a portion. The sample holds about 2 million clones, roughly 96% seen once. The sequencing input was naive CD4+ T cells sorted from blood. Subset described: CD45RA+ positively selected. These TCRs come from a man aged 18 to 29 in good health.

This chain connects TRBV7-2 to TRBJ1-5; possible D gene TRBD1, 5 bases. V lost 4 bases to trimming and J lost 0 bases, with 7 bases between them. CDR1 and CDR2 (germline): SGHTA, FQGNSA. The CDR3 covers 14 residues. In DNA form, the CDR3 reads TGTGCCAGCAGCTCACAGGCTAGCAATCAGCCCCAGCATTTT. Encoded protein: CASSSQASNQPQHF.

The V and J genes are TRBV7-9 and TRBJ1-6, with D uncertain. This CDR3 region has 12 residues. Germline CDR1 reads SEHNR; CDR2 reads FQNEAQ (reference sequence). Trimming cost V 4 bases and J 11 bases, with 9 bases left between them. CDR3 in amino acids: CASSSPLTPLHF. The CDR3 DNA reads TGTGCCAGCAGCTCCCCATTGACACCCCTCCACTTT.

This CDR3 reads CASSLAGGRGPTEAFF. The CDR3 DNA is TGTGCCAGCAGCTTAGCGGGGGGCAGGGGGCCCACTGAAGCTTTCTTT. The chain links TRBV7-9 to TRBJ1-1, with 8 positions matching TRBD1. The germline V gene has CDR1 SEHNR and CDR2 FQNEAQ (reference sequence). This CDR3 region has 16 residues. V lost 0 bases, J lost 4 bases, and 7 bases stayed unmatched.

This rearrangement joins TRBV14 to TRBJ1-2; the match to TRBD1 covers 12 bases. V lost 2 bases, J lost 8 bases, and 6 bases stayed unmatched. The CDR3 has 15 amino acids. The germline CDR1 and CDR2 sequences are SGHDN and FVKESK. CDR3 in DNA: TGTGCCAGCAGCCAAACCGGGACAGGGGGCCGGGGCTACACCTTC. As protein: CASSQTGTGGRGYTF.

V gene TRBV5-1 combines with J gene TRBJ2-5; D unresolved. Trimming removed 0 bases from V and 1 base from J, with 10 bases in between. This CDR3 is built from 15 residues. Germline CDR1 and CDR2: SGHRS and YFSETQ. The DNA for the CDR3 is TGCGCCAGCAGCTTGGGTTACTCGGGCCAAGAGACCCAGTACTTC. Its translation: CASSLGYSGQETQYF.

V is TRBV5-1 and J is TRBJ2-5; a weak D match, TRBD1 (6 bases). Germline V gene data show CDR1 as SGHRS and CDR2 as YFSETQ. The CDR3 has 14 residues. V shed 0 bases and J shed 2 bases, with 8 bases lying between them. The CDR3 is CASSLEDRQETQYF. The CDR3 DNA reads as TGCGCCAGCAGCTTGGAGGACAGACAAGAGACCCAGTACTTC.

This clone was recorded only once. Given a much more abundant clone one base away, this may be a read error. The chain has TRBV5-6 and TRBJ2-7, with 12 nucleotides matching TRBD2. The CDR3 has 15 amino acids. V lost 5 bases, J lost 1 base, and 4 bases stayed unmatched. Per the germline V gene, CDR1 is SGHDT and CDR2 is YYEEEE. CDR3 sequence (DNA): TGTGCCAGCAGACGTCTAGCGGGAGGGTCCTACGAGCAGTACTTC. Translation: CASRRLAGGSYEQYF.

The chain combines TRBV11-3 with TRBJ2-6; no clear D. Germline assignment: CDR1 SGHNT and CDR2 YENEEA. CDR3 length: 16 amino acids. With 5 bases removed from V and 1 base from J, the gap between germline ends came to 12 bases. The CDR3 DNA reads as TGTGCCAGCAGCCCCAACCGAGATTCTGGGGCCAACGTCCTGACTTTC. It encodes CASSPNRDSGANVLTF.

V and J are TRBV10-2 and TRBJ2-3; 7 nucleotides align to TRBD1. J lost 2 bases, V lost 7 bases, and 9 bases had no gene match. This CDR3 is 15 amino acids long. The germline V gene encodes CDR1 WSHSY and CDR2 SAAADI. CDR3 nucleotides: TGCGCCAGCACCCGATGGGACAGCATCACAGATACGCAGTATTTT. As protein: CASTRWDSITDTQYF.

The chain carries TRBV6-5 and TRBJ1-2, with D hard to call. Germline values: CDR1 MNHEY, CDR2 SVGAGI. The CDR3 runs to 13 residues. Between the trimmed V and J ends, which lost 3 bases and 8 bases, there was a span of 13 bases. CDR3 protein: CASSYSDSGGYTF. CDR3 coding DNA: TGTGCCAGCAGTTATTCTGACTCGGGGGGCTACACCTTC.

V gene TRBV6-5 combines with J gene TRBJ2-2; D gene unclear. The germline V gene has CDR1 MNHEY and CDR2 SVGAGI. The V end lost 1 base, the J end lost 8 bases, and 5 bases lay between the germline ends. The CDR3 length is 12 residues. The CDR3 coding sequence is TGTGCCAGCAGTTACTTTGCGGGGGAGCTGTTTTTT. It is translated as CASSYFAGELFF.

Here the CDR3 reads CASSATSGRVGGELFF. The CDR3 region has the DNA TGTGCCAGCAGCGCCACTAGCGGGAGGGTCGGAGGGGAGCTGTTTTTT. This chain connects TRBV7-8 to TRBJ2-2; 13 bases are shared with TRBD2. CDR1 is SGHVS and CDR2 is FQNEAQ in the germline V gene. V dropped 5 bases and J dropped 8; count of bases not matched to a gene: 8. The CDR3 spans 16 residues. Filled out from reference TRBV7-8 and TRBJ2-2, the complete variable domain reads GAGVSQSPRYKVAKRGQDVALRCDPISGHVSLFWYQQALGQGPEFLTYFQNEAQLDKSGLPSDRFFAERPEGSVSTLKIQRTQQEDSAVYLCASSATSGRVGGELFFGEGSRLTVL.

The J gene is TRBJ2-2, the V gene TRBV19; TRBD1 matches at 10 bases. With 6 bases clipped from V and 3 bases from J, the junction kept 4 bases outside the gene matches. There are 15 residues in the CDR3. The germline V gene has CDR1 LNHDA and CDR2 SQIVND (reference sequence). CDR3 sequence reads: CASRRQGADTGELFF. In nucleotides, the CDR3 is TGTGCCAGTAGGCGACAGGGGGCTGACACCGGGGAGCTGTTTTTT.

Notes on this clone: The same CDR3 is also encoded by other DNA sequences in this sample. This chain links TRBV25-1 with TRBJ2-3; the match to TRBD2 covers 8 bases. Germline values: CDR1 MGHDK, CDR2 SYGVNS. The CDR3 is 16 residues long. J gave up 3 bases and V 0 bases, and 5 bases lay outside the gene matches. CDR3: CASSEYRGGGTDTQYF. The CDR3 region has the DNA TGTGCCAGCAGTGAATATCGGGGGGGCGGGACAGATACGCAGTATTTT. Based on the CDR3 plus reference TRBV25-1 and TRBJ2-3, the full variable domain is EADIYQTPRYLVIGTGKKITLECSQTMGHDKMYWYQQDPGMELHLIHYSYGVNSTEKGDLSSESTVSRIRTEHFPLTLESARPSHTSQYLCASSEYRGGGTDTQYFGPGTRLTVL.

The chain carries TRBV10-2 and TRBJ2-7; TRBD1 matches 8 bases. The V and J ends lost 6 bases and 4 bases, in that order; junction bases with no gene match: 11. In germline, CDR1 is WSHSY, CDR2 SAAADI. This CDR3 has 15 residues. The DNA for the CDR3 is TGCGCCAGCAGCCCCACCTCAGGGGGCGGGTACGAGCAGTACTTC. Its protein product is CASSPTSGGGYEQYF.

The chain combines TRBV27 with TRBJ2-2; 12 nucleotides align to TRBD2. Germline CDR1 and CDR2: MNHEY and SMNVEV (reference sequence). There are 16 residues in the CDR3. The trim removed 2 bases at V and 3 bases at J, leaving 1 base unmatched. The chain's CDR3 is CASSLLAGGDTGELFF. As DNA, the CDR3 is TGTGCCAGCAGTTTACTAGCGGGAGGGGACACCGGGGAGCTGTTTTTT.

V usage is TRBV6-5 and J usage is TRBJ1-2; D might be TRBD1 (6 bases). The CDR3 has 11 amino acids. From germline, CDR1 is MNHEY and CDR2 SVGAGI. V gave up 5 bases and J gave up 7 bases, with 8 bases separating them. The CDR3 loop reads CASSRGAGYTF. CDR3 bases: TGTGCCAGCAGTCGGGGGGCTGGCTACACCTTC.

V gene TRBV18 combines with J gene TRBJ2-7, with 8 bases aligning to TRBD1. Germline V lookup: CDR1 KGHSH, CDR2 LQKENI. The CDR3 is 14 amino acids. The V segment lost 4 bases and the J segment 5 bases; nucleotides outside the gene matches: 7. The CDR3, as DNA: TGTGCCAGCTCACAAGGACAGGGATCCCACGAGCAGTACTTC. It specifies CASSQGQGSHEQYF.

The chain has TRBV28 and TRBJ1-6, with D unclear. The germline V and J ends were trimmed by 7 bases and 9 bases, with 16 bases remaining between them. This CDR3 has 14 residues. Per germline, CDR1 MDHEN and CDR2 SYDVKM. The DNA of the CDR3 is TGTGCCAGCAAGGGCGTCTCTTACGGTTCACCCCTCCACTTT. Translating gives CASKGVSYGSPLHF.

Only one count was recorded for this clone. The CDR3 loop is CASSLTGVETQYF. The CDR3 DNA reads as TGTGCCAGCAGCTTAACAGGGGTCGAGACCCAGTACTTC. The rearrangement uses TRBV7-8 and TRBJ2-5, with TRBD1 identical over 7 bases. Germline lookup yields CDR1 SGHVS and CDR2 FQNEAQ. This CDR3 spans 13 amino acids. The V and J ends lost 2 bases and 5 bases, in that order; junction bases with no gene match: 2.

The chain uses TRBV7-2 and TRBJ2-1; D might be TRBD1 (5 bases). V lost 2 bases and J 5 bases, leaving 7 bases between the germline ends. The V gene's germline CDR1 is SGHTA and CDR2 FQGNSA. CDR3 length: 13 amino acids. DNA for the CDR3: TGTGCCAGCAGCTTACTAGGGGACAATGAGCAGTTCTTC. Translated: CASSLLGDNEQFF.

The V gene is TRBV7-2, the J gene TRBJ2-2; D possibly corresponds to TRBD1 (5 bases). The CDR3 is made up of 14 amino acids. The V and J ends lost 1 base and 6 bases respectively, with 9 bases between them. CDR1 and CDR2 (germline): SGHTA, FQGNSA. CDR3 sequence (DNA): TGTGCCAGCAGCTTAGGGACACTATCCGGGGAGCTGTTTTTT. It translates to CASSLGTLSGELFF. Full variable domain (outside the CDR3, taken from reference TRBV7-2 and TRBJ2-2): GAGVSQSPSNKVTEKGKDVELRCDPISGHTALYWYRQSLGQGLEFLIYFQGNSAPDKSGLPSDRFSAERTGGSVSTLTIQRTQQEDSAVYLCASSLGTLSGELFFGEGSRLTVL.

V is TRBV5-6 and J is TRBJ2-7, with 9 positions matching TRBD1. Germline V gene data show CDR1 as SGHDT and CDR2 as YYEEEE. The V and J ends lost 4 bases and 5 bases, in that order; junction bases with no gene match: 10. The CDR3 sequence is 15 residues long. CDR3 protein: CASSKPGQGPHEQYF. The DNA of the CDR3 is TGTGCCAGCAGCAAGCCGGGACAGGGACCTCACGAGCAGTACTTC.

The J gene is TRBJ1-6, the V gene TRBV30; D possibly corresponds to TRBD1 (5 bases). The V and J ends lost 1 base and 7 bases respectively, with 8 bases between them. This CDR3 is built from 13 residues. The germline V gene encodes CDR1 GTSNPN and CDR2 SVGIG (reference sequence). CDR3 in DNA: TGTGCCTGGAGTGCAGGGTCCAATTCACCCCTCCACTTT. Translated: CAWSAGSNSPLHF.

The sample holds a few counts of this clone. The chain carries TRBV2 and TRBJ2-7, with 7 bases aligning to TRBD2. J gave up 7 bases and V 7 bases, and 10 bases lay outside the gene matches. CDR3 length equals 13 residues. CDR1 and CDR2 (germline): SNHLY, FYNNEI. Here the CDR3 DNA reads TGTGCCAGCAACACTCTGCGGGGGAGTGAGCAGTACTTC. It is translated as CASNTLRGSEQYF.

The chain employs TRBV5-1 and TRBJ1-6, with no clear D. The germline gives CDR1 SGHRS, CDR2 YFSETQ. V lost 4 bases, J lost 8 bases, and 10 bases lay in between. The length of the CDR3 is 13 residues. Here the CDR3 DNA reads TGCGCCAGCAGCGCGGCGCCCGATTCACCCCTCCACTTT. Its translation is CASSAAPDSPLHF. Full variable domain (rest looked up from reference TRBV5-1 and TRBJ1-6): KAGVTQTPRYLIKTRGQQVTLSCSPISGHRSVSWYQQTPGQGLQFLFEYFSETQRNKGNFPGRFSGRQFSNSRSEMNVSTLELGDSALYLCASSAAPDSPLHFGNGTRLTVT.

Of note for this clone: Other nucleotide sequences from this sample produce the same CDR3. The chain joins TRBV29-1 to TRBJ2-1, with D possibly matching TRBD2 (6 bases). With 7 bases removed from V and 10 bases from J, the gap between germline ends came to 17 bases. CDR1 and CDR2 from the germline V gene are SQVTM and ANQGSEA. The CDR3 runs to 12 residues. Here the CDR3 DNA reads TGCAGCGCCCATCGGGGGAGGAACGAGCAGTTCTTC. This sequence encodes CSAHRGRNEQFF.